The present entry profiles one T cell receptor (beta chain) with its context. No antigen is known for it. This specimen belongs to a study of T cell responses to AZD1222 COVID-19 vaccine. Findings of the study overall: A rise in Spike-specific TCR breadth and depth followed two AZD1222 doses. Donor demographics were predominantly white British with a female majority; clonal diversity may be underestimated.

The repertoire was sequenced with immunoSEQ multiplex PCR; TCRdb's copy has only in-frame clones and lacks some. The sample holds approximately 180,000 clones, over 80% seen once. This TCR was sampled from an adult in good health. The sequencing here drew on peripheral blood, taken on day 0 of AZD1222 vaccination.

CDR3 amino acids: CASSLSKRASYGYTF. The CDR3 DNA reads TGTGCCAGCAGTTTATCGAAAAGGGCGAGCTATGGCTACACCTTC. This chain links TRBV27 with TRBJ1-2; D not certain. Germline loops: CDR1 MNHEY, CDR2 SMNVEV (reference sequence). The CDR3 totals 15 residues. The ends were cut back, 0 bases at V and 4 bases at J, with 12 bases in the middle.